This T cell receptor beta chain emerged from a study of T-cell memory formation after mild COVID-19. Study-level information: Among the donors, TCR clusters were largely specific to each donor. Study-wide points: Clones that shrank (day 15 to 85) were balanced CD4/CD8, whereas later expanders leaned CD4+. CD4+ clones that contracted lay mainly in CM and EM; CD8+ ones lay in EMRA.

Germline CDR1 is LGHNA and CDR2 is YSLEER. After removal of 0 bases from V and 6 bases from J, the junction contained 2 bases not matched to a gene. The CDR3 consists of 14 residues. Constant-segment-primed 5'RACE gave TCR alpha and TCR beta cDNA libraries with sample barcodes and UMIs. TCRdb independently ran MiXCR on the 5' RACE reads; one entry per CDR3 protein. Counted here are hundreds of thousands of distinct CDR3 sequences, about 20% occurring once; the ten biggest clones make up roughly an eighth. In this sample, this clonotype turned up a few times. Its cognate antigen is unknown. The genes are TRBV4-3 and TRBJ2-7, with TRBD2 identical over 10 bases. Sequencing was performed on PBMCs or a T cell subset sorted from them (not recorded which). The receptor was isolated from an adult woman who had mild COVID-19 (a few samples of this study predate the infection). Cell type and time point are not known. The CDR3 loop reads CASSQDSGRLEQYF. The CDR3 DNA reads as TGCGCCAGCAGCCAAGATAGCGGGAGGCTCGAGCAGTACTTC.